This T cell receptor (beta chain) was profiled in a study of regulatory T cells in long-lasting Graves disease (dated by TCRdb to 2020 to 2023). Context from the whole study: Antithyroid drugs had been taken for less than 3 months by newly diagnosed Graves' disease patients. Persistent Graves' disease patients were compared with newly diagnosed Graves' disease patients by peripheral blood TCR sequencing and RNA sequencing. The study was registered as a clinical trial and conducted in China. A total of roughly 33 samples were covered by TCR sequencing, comprising some 13 persistent and around 20 newly diagnosed Graves' disease patients.

The CDR3 covers 12 residues, taking in both the cysteine and the phenylalanine. This entry keeps only the CDR3 DNA: 36 bases, framed from base 1. The germline V gene (reference sequence) gives CDR1 as LGHDT and CDR2 as YNNKEL. V and J are truncated by 3 bases and 6 bases respectively, leaving an intervening sequence of 8 bases. The time point label, read with the paper, signifies: newly diagnosed GD, antithyroid drugs for less than 3 months. For both TCR sequencing and RNA sequencing, RNA was extracted from PBMCs using TRIzol. The diagnosis of Graves' disease followed American Thyroid Association guidelines. Recruitment of patients was carried out at an endocrinology department in Xi'an, China. Each patient gave approximately 9 milliliters of peripheral blood, collected in an EDTA anticoagulant tube. Ficoll Paque Plus density gradient separation was used to isolate PBMCs, and no further T cell sorting was done. An Agilent 2100 Bioanalyzer and agarose gel were used to check RNA quality, and a NanoDrop 2000 was used to measure RNA concentration.

This clonotype has ten or more counts. Its antigen specificity is not known. The sample holds no much larger clone one base away, and base qualities are not on file. Overall results and qualifications from the work: Only peripheral blood was studied, because thyroid tissue, the primary lesion, was inaccessible. Patients with persistent disease shared more public clonotypes (approximately 2,500) than newly diagnosed patients did (around 1,000). Persistent Graves' disease patients showed lower TCR Shannon entropy and fewer highly expanded clones than newly diagnosed patients, suggesting clonal expansion. Preferential use of TRBV28, TRBJ1-2 and TRBJ2-5 was observed in persistent disease, whereas TRBV20-1 and TRBJ2-1 were favored in newly diagnosed disease. As a limitation, the authors acknowledged that the small sample size may reduce accuracy. Sequencing and analysis were limited to the TCR beta chain.

The method was multiplex PCR. This sample was sequenced with an Illumina HiSeq 4000. TCR beta libraries were built with iRepertoire HTBI primers and Arm-PCR amplification of CDR3 regions. Before sequencing, the PCR products went through gel purification. In the authors' own workflow: Gene usage analysis of CDR3 amino acid clonotypes relied on the 55 to 80 TRBV and 14 TRBJ segments identified across samples. Filtered high-quality paired reads were merged into contigs using COPE and FqMerger. BLAST was used to align contigs to the IMGT TRBV, TRBD and TRBJ reference genes, and CDR3 was defined following IMGT. Any clonotype with a frequency above 0.1% was classified as a highly expanded clone. Shannon entropy was used to measure repertoire diversity, and the Gini coefficient was used to measure V-J evenness. Clonotypes shared by more than one individual were considered public. TCRdb's own reprocessing of the public reads used fastp at Q25 and MiXCR and kept productive beta chains. All rows with the same CDR3 protein become a single entry with the most common DNA and genes. TCRdb, not the original authors, processed these V and J calls. Here the sample has more than 300,000 distinct CDR3 sequences; around 11% occur a single time. Under 20% of the sample is taken by the ten largest.

These data also formed part of another study, on T cells in Graves' hyperthyroidism and ophthalmopathy. As the second publication notes: Stable Graves' hyperthyroidism was defined as no progression to ophthalmopathy during 18 months of follow-up. Hyperthyroidism patients were newly diagnosed, had a disease duration of under 2 months, and were aged 18 to 65 years. Exclusion was applied to patients with uncontrolled infections, other autoimmune diseases, pregnancy or lactation. Diagnoses relied on clinical symptoms, serum thyroxine and TRAb, thyroid ultrasound and orbital computed tomography. For the first round of RT-PCR on the TCR CDR3, the HTBI primer set was used together with the Qiagen OneStep RT-PCR kit. Most expanded thyroid clonotypes (frequency above 0.001) were also found in blood, which suggests that blood repertoires may mirror thyroid immune responses. In cross-validation, a model built on a 13 V-J signature told ophthalmopathy apart from stable hyperthyroidism with 85% to 90% sensitivity and about 81% specificity, and in testing the same model reached 80%/75%. During validation, the model predicted progression to ophthalmopathy a median of about 6.5 months ahead of onset, with approximately 70% sensitivity and about 72% specificity. To identify distinguishing TCR V-J signatures, a discovery cohort of about a hundred patients was used, comprising under 45 with Graves' ophthalmopathy and approximately 58 with stable Graves' hyperthyroidism. Prospective prediction of ophthalmopathy was tested in an independent validation cohort of 18 to 20 hyperthyroidism patients and 15 to 17 patients who later progressed to ophthalmopathy. The roughly 90 discovery patients were divided at random into training and test sets in a 7:3 ratio. In addition, the study compared T-cell repertoires in thyroid tissue and in blood from roughly six Graves' hyperthyroidism patients. After blood sampling, hyperthyroidism patients were treated with methimazole at a starting dose of 30 mg daily, and ophthalmopathy patients were treated with high-dose intravenous methylprednisolone. The libraries were constructed in a second round of multiplex PCR and then size-selected and purified. Paired-end sequencing of the libraries was performed with 100 bp reads on an Illumina HiSeq2000. Raw data were processed with SOAPnuke, discarding reads with adapters, uncalled bases, mean Phred below 15, or no exact constant-primer or identifier match. COPE v1.2.5 was used to merge high-quality paired reads, and clonotypes were defined as unique nucleotide sequences. Clonotypes were aligned to IMGT TRBV, TRBD and TRBJ reference segments using MiTCR v1.1. Only V-J combinations with frequency above 0.0001, covering 99% to 99.2% of repertoires, were analysed. A TCS score was defined as the ratio of F50 (clonal expansion) to E x V (chaos), with BLOSUM62-based TCRdist applied between CDR3 peptides within each V-J. Welch's t-statistics and random forest reduced just over 500 V-J features to roughly 13, which were used in a naive Bayes classifier (R e1071). No statistical method was used to fix the sample size in advance, and group allocation was not hidden from the investigators. The paper describes TCR Vbeta CDR3 sequencing of some 130 peripheral blood samples, made up of 43 ophthalmopathy patients, approximately 76 hyperthyroidism patients and some 17 progressor patients.

The receptor comes from a woman between 18 and 30 years old with Graves disease. Donor details come from another sample of the same person, matched by shared clones. The starting material was peripheral blood mononuclear cells (PBMCs), obtained at new diagnosis, from a patient treated with antithyroid drugs. The chain links TRBV3-1 with TRBJ1-2; TRBD1 is perhaps the D gene, given 5 matching bases. The DNA sequence is given as TGTGCCAGCAGCCACGGGACCGATGGCTACACCTTC. Translation gives CASSHGTDGYTF.